Listed below are T cell receptor beta chains from one sample, sequenced in a study of CD4 and CD8 cells across lung adenocarcinoma regions. From the PCR reads, TCRdb called clonotypes with MiXCR, one entry per CDR3 protein. Of more than 9,000 distinct CDR3 sequences listed, roughly 48% are singletons. The sample consisted of CD8+ T cells from the margin of a lung tumor. The source is a female donor with lung adenocarcinoma. The CD4 and CD8 labels of this study may be unreliable. CDR3s include the opening cysteine and the closing phenylalanine or tryptophan. A D gene is named only where the DNA matches it firmly. Clone size is stated in some rows and not others, as once, few, many or a class when expanded.

CDR3 DNA	CDR3 protein	D gene	J gene	V gene	clone size
TGTGCCAGCAGTGAGTTTCGGGGGGGTTTGAATGAGCAGTACTTC	CASSEFRGGLNEQYF	TRBD2	TRBJ2-7	TRBV6-1	-
TGTGCCAGCAGTGAATGGGGGGCGACTGGCTACACCTTC	CASSEWGATGYTF	-	TRBJ1-2	TRBV6-1	-
TGTGCGGGCAGTGGGCGGGTTGACCAAGAGACCCAGTACTTC	CAGSGRVDQETQYF	-	TRBJ2-5	TRBV27	-
TGTGCCAGCAGTCGAAATTTCGAGGGTATAGGGGCCGATAAGCAGTTCTTC	CASSRNFEGIGADKQFF	-	TRBJ2-1	TRBV6-1	once
TGTGCCAGCAGCTTAACATCTAGTGGGATGGGCACCGGGACGCAGTATTTT	CASSLTSSGMGTGTQYF	-	TRBJ2-3	TRBV7-3	-
TGTGCCAGCTCTAAGCGCGCAGATACGCAGTATTTT	CASSKRADTQYF	-	TRBJ2-3	TRBV6-1	medium-sized
TGCAGTGCGAGGACGGGGGGCGGAGATACGCAGTATTTT	CSARTGGGDTQYF	-	TRBJ2-3	TRBV20-1	-
TGTGCCAGCAGTTCGAGACTAGCGGGAGGGACGCATGAGCAGTTCTTC	CASSSRLAGGTHEQFF	TRBD2	TRBJ2-1	TRBV27	-
TGTGCCAGCAGCTCCTCGGGCGGGGGGGCCAAAAACATTCAGTATTTC	CASSSSGGGAKNIQYF	TRBD2	TRBJ2-3	TRBV7-2	-
TGTGCCAGCAGTTACTCCCCAGGAGGGGCCGAGACCCAGTACTTC	CASSYSPGGAETQYF	-	TRBJ2-5	TRBV6-5	-
TGCGCCAGCACGGGCTACTCCGATACCCAGTATTTC	CASTGYSDTQYF	-	TRBJ2-5	TRBV10-1	-
TGTGCCAGCAGTTATAATAGGCTAGTGGGCACAGATACGCAGTATTTT	CASSYNRLVGTDTQYF	-	TRBJ2-3	TRBV6-5	medium-sized
TGTGCCAGCAGACTACTAGCGGGGGGTTCCTACGAGCAGTACTTC	CASRLLAGGSYEQYF	TRBD2	TRBJ2-7	TRBV6-1	medium-sized
TGCGCCAGCAGCCAAGATACGGGACTAGCGGGGGGACAAGAGACCCAGTACTTC	CASSQDTGLAGGQETQYF	TRBD2	TRBJ2-5	TRBV4-1	many
TGTGCCAGCAGGCGGGCAGGGGGAACTAACTATGGCTACACCTTC	CASRRAGGTNYGYTF	TRBD1	TRBJ1-2	TRBV12-3/TRBV12-4	-
TGTGCCAGCAGTAAACCCGGGACACGCCACCCCCCAGATACGCAGTATTTT	CASSKPGTRHPPDTQYF	-	TRBJ2-3	TRBV25-1	many
TGCGCCAGCAGCCAGATTCTAGCGGGGGGCTACAATGAGCAGTTCTTC	CASSQILAGGYNEQFF	TRBD2	TRBJ2-1	TRBV4-1	few
TGTGCCAGCAGTCCCAGGGGTAGCGCAGATGAGCAGTTCTTC	CASSPRGSADEQFF	-	TRBJ2-1	TRBV6-5	medium-sized
TGTGCCAGCAGCAACCAAGGGGGCTACGAGCAGTACTTC	CASSNQGGYEQYF	-	TRBJ2-7	TRBV7-6	few
TGTGCCAGCAGCTCGACAGTAACCGGGGAGCTGTTTTTT	CASSSTVTGELFF	-	TRBJ2-2	TRBV5-4	-
TGTGCCAGCACTAAACAGGGTTTTCGAACCGGGGCGCAGTTTTTT	CASTKQGFRTGAQFF	-	TRBJ2-2	TRBV27	-
TGTGCCAGCAGTTACTCGGTGGGGGGTGTGGGGGGGGGGGGGGGGGGGACCCAGTTCTTC	CASSYSVGGVGGGGGGTQFF	TRBD2	TRBJ2-1	TRBV6-5	-
TGTGCCAGCAGTTTCGGCACAGGGGCCTCCTATGGCTACACCTTC	CASSFGTGASYGYTF	TRBD1	TRBJ1-2	TRBV6-5	many
TGTGCCAGCAGTTTCGCGGCTCGGGACTCGGGGCACATATCAACCGGGGAGCTGTTTTTT	CASSFAARDSGHISTGELFF	-	TRBJ2-2	TRBV27	medium-sized
TGTGCCAGCGGGCCGGGGGGGCGGGACCAAGAGACGCAGTATTTT	CASGPGGRDQETQYF	TRBD2	TRBJ2-3	TRBV6-1	-
TGTGCCAGCAGTCAGGCTGTGAGCACAAATGAGCAGTACTTT	CASSQAVSTNEQYF	-	TRBJ2-1	TRBV6-1	-
TGTGCCAGCAGGGAGGACGGTCCTAATCAGCCCCAGCATTTT	CASREDGPNQPQHF	-	TRBJ1-5	TRBV6-1	many
TGTGCCAGCAGTGACCACAGGGTAGATTCACCCCTCCACTTT	CASSDHRVDSPLHF	-	TRBJ1-6	TRBV6-1	many
TGCGCCAGCAGCCTACAAACGACAGGGGAAGGCACTGAAGCTTTCTTT	CASSLQTTGEGTEAFF	TRBD1	TRBJ1-1	TRBV4-1	-
TGTGCCAGCAGCCGGCTTAGCGCGGGCCCCTTTCGGGAGCAGTACTTC	CASSRLSAGPFREQYF	-	TRBJ2-7	TRBV11-2	-
TGTGCCACCCCAGGGGGGAGGTCCTGGCACTACGAGCAGTACTTC	CATPGGRSWHYEQYF	-	TRBJ2-7	TRBV10-3	-
TGTGCCAGCAGTGAACTGGGAACTGAAGCTTTCTTT	CASSELGTEAFF	-	TRBJ1-1	TRBV6-1	many
TGCGCCAGCAGGGGGGAGCCGGGTACCCAGTACTTT	CASRGEPGTQYF	-	TRBJ2-6	TRBV10-2	once
TGCGCCAGCAGCCAAGGGACAGGGGAGGAAAAACTGTTTTTT	CASSQGTGEEKLFF	TRBD1	TRBJ1-4	TRBV4-1	-
TGTGCCATCAGAAGGCGGGGACGCACAGATACGCAGTATTTT	CAIRRRGRTDTQYF	-	TRBJ2-3	TRBV10-3	-
TGTGCCAGCAGTTACTCTAGCGGGGGGGCGGACAATGAGCAGTACTTC	CASSYSSGGADNEQYF	TRBD2	TRBJ2-7	TRBV6-5	medium-sized
TGTGCCAGCGCCAACAGGGTAGAAGAGACCCAGTACTTC	CASANRVEETQYF	-	TRBJ2-5	TRBV27	-
TGTGCCAGCCAACTAGCGGCCGGGAGGGAGCAGTTCTTC	CASQLAAGREQFF	TRBD2	TRBJ2-1	TRBV6-1	-
TGTGCCAGCAGTTTACGGGGGAATGAGCAGTTCTTC	CASSLRGNEQFF	-	TRBJ2-1	TRBV27	-
TGTGCCAGCGGGGGCCCCGGGGGGGAAGAGACCCAGTACTTC	CASGGPGGEETQYF	TRBD2	TRBJ2-5	TRBV6-5	large
TGTGCCATCAGACTAGCGGCCTACAATGAGCAGTTCTTC	CAIRLAAYNEQFF	TRBD2	TRBJ2-1	TRBV10-3	medium-sized
TGTGCCAGCAGGCTTAGCGGGGCTAACTCCTACAATGAGCAGTACTTC	CASRLSGANSYNEQYF	TRBD2	TRBJ2-4	TRBV27	-
TGTGCCAGCAGGCAACGGGGGGGCACGAGGGTTGGGGAGCTGTTTTTT	CASRQRGGTRVGELFF	TRBD2	TRBJ2-2	TRBV11-2	few
TGCGCCAGCAGCCAAGGACAGGGTAGGGGCGCACACAATGAGCAGTTCTTC	CASSQGQGRGAHNEQFF	TRBD1	TRBJ2-1	TRBV4-1	medium-sized
TGTGCCAGCAGTTTATACCCTCCAGGGGGAGGCACAGATACGCAGTATTTT	CASSLYPPGGGTDTQYF	TRBD1	TRBJ2-3	TRBV12-3/TRBV12-4	few
TGTGCCAGCAGTTTACGCCGGGGGGGCGGGAGCTATGGCTACACCTTC	CASSLRRGGGSYGYTF	-	TRBJ1-2	TRBV27	medium-sized
TGTGCCAGCAGCCCAAGCTGGGGACAGGGCAACGAGCAGTACTTC	CASSPSWGQGNEQYF	TRBD1	TRBJ2-7	TRBV6-5	medium-sized
TGTGCGGGCAGTGAGGGAGGGGAGCGGGAGATCCAGTACTTC	CAGSEGGEREIQYF	TRBD2	TRBJ2-4	TRBV6-1	-
TGTGCCAGCAGCGCCACGGGGGGCCCGTCCGGAAACACCATATATTTT	CASSATGGPSGNTIYF	-	TRBJ1-3	TRBV11-3	-
TGCGCCAGCAGGGGGCTGACAGCCAAAAATATGCAGTACTTT	CASRGLTAKNMQYF	-	TRBJ2-4	TRBV10-1	-
TGTGCCAGCAGCTCGAGTCCGGGGAACACTGAAGCTTTCTTT	CASSSSPGNTEAFF	-	TRBJ1-1	TRBV6-4	-
TGTGCCAGCAGCCTAACAGGGGGCTACACAGAGACCCAGTATTTC	CASSLTGGYTETQYF	TRBD1	TRBJ2-3	TRBV7-2	-
TGTGCCAGCAGCCCAACAGGGTTAGAGACCCAGTACTTC	CASSPTGLETQYF	-	TRBJ2-5	TRBV14	few
TGTGCCAGCAGCATCGACAGGGTTAAGAATGAGCAGTTCTTC	CASSIDRVKNEQFF	TRBD1	TRBJ2-1	TRBV11-2	-
TGTGCCAGCAGTAGTCTGGTAGCGAGAGACACCGGGGAGCTGTTTTTT	CASSSLVARDTGELFF	-	TRBJ2-2	TRBV27	many
TGTGCCAGCAGAACGGGGACTAGCAAGGAGCAGTTCTTC	CASRTGTSKEQFF	TRBD2	TRBJ2-1	TRBV6-1	-
TGCAGTGCTGGGAGCTGGGGGGGCACAGATACGCAGTATTTT	CSAGSWGGTDTQYF	-	TRBJ2-3	TRBV20-1	-
TGTGCCAGCAGCCAAGAAGCGAATACTGGAAACACCATATATTTT	CASSQEANTGNTIYF	-	TRBJ1-3	TRBV3-1	few
TGTGCCAGCAGTGAAGAAAGGGCTTCACCCCTCCACTTT	CASSEERASPLHF	-	TRBJ1-6	TRBV6-1	many
TGTGCCAGCAGTGGCCATACAGGGGGAAATCAGCCCCAGCATTTT	CASSGHTGGNQPQHF	TRBD1	TRBJ1-5	TRBV6-1	many